The clone carrying this TCR beta chain appeared a few times. From germline, CDR1 is MNHNY and CDR2 SVGAGI (reference sequence). V was cut by 6 bases and J by 4 bases, with 11 bases left in between. The CDR3 covers 13 residues. TCRdb recomputed calls from the 5' RACE reads with MiXCR, one row per CDR3 protein. There are under 45,000 distinct CDR3 sequences in the sample; approximately 30% occur only once, and approximately 4% lies in the top ten. The source of this sequence is a female donor with breast cancer. The rearrangement joins TRBV6-6 to TRBJ2-3; D might be TRBD2 (6 bases). Specimen: tumor-infiltrating memory CD4+ T cells sorted from the breast tumor. Subset specified: memory CD4+ T cells, CD4+CD45RO+CD25-. In DNA, the CDR3 is TGTGCCAGCAGCCTGAGGGAGGCAGATACGCAGTATTTT. This encodes CASSLREADTQYF.